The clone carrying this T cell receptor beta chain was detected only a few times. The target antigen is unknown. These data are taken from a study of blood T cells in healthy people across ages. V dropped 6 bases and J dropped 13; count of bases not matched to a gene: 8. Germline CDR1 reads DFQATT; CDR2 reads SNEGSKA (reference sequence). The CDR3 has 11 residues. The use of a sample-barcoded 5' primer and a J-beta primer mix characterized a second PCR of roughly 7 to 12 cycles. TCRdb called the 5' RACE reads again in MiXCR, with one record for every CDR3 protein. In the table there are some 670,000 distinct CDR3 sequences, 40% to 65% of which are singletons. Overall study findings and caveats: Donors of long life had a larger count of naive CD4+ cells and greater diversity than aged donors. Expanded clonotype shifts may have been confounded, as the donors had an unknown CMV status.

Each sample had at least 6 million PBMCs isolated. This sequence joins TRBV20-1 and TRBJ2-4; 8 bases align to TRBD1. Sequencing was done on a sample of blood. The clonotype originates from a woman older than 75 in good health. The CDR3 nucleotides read TGCAGTGCACTCCGGGACAGGTCACAGTACTTC. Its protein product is CSALRDRSQYF.